The 27 T cell receptor beta chains presented below share a single source sample, sequenced in a study of human versus mouse CDR3 diversity and MHC coevolution. Profiling relied on immunoSEQ multiplex PCR, and the TCRdb table lists in-frame clones only, not all of them. Here the sample spans tens of thousands of clones, roughly 95% being singletons. Sequenced input: naive CD4+ T cells from blood. Subset here: CD45RO-negative CD62L-positive naive CD4 T cells. The source of these receptors is a person aged 25-75 years in good health.

This rearrangement joins TRBV5-1 to TRBJ1-4, with 7 bases matching TRBD1. Germline CDR1 SGHRS, CDR2 YFSETQ. The V gene end was trimmed by 7 bases and the J gene end by 10 bases; junction bases not matched to a gene: 13. The CDR3 has 14 residues. The CDR3, as DNA: TGCGCCAGCGGTAGTGGCAGGGGGGCCGGAAAACTGTTTTTT. This gives the protein CASGSGRGAGKLFF.

This clone has a single count. The chain carries TRBV5-1 and TRBJ2-3, with 12 bases fitting TRBD2. The CDR3 has 15 amino acids. Germline V lookup: CDR1 SGHRS, CDR2 YFSETQ. The junction had 4 bases not matched to a gene; V was cut back by 5 bases and J by 3 bases. CDR3 DNA sequence: TGCGCCAGCAGGCCCGGGACTAGCGGGACAGATACGCAGTATTTT. It yields the protein CASRPGTSGTDTQYF.

The count of this clone is one. The chain recombines TRBV18 with TRBJ1-5, with a tentative D call TRBD1 (5 bases). The germline gives CDR1 KGHSH, CDR2 LQKENI. CDR3 length equals 16 residues. Trimming removed 3 bases at V and 0 bases at J, with 12 bases between. The CDR3, as DNA: TGTGCCAGCTCACCCCCGGGGGGTGGTAGCAATCAGCCCCAGCATTTT. Its translation is CASSPPGGGSNQPQHF.

The rearrangement links TRBV19 to TRBJ2-1, with 7 bases aligning to TRBD2. Germline assignment: CDR1 LNHDA and CDR2 SQIVND (reference sequence). V shed 6 bases, J shed 7 bases, and the junction held 3 bases outside the gene matches. The CDR3 length is 12 residues. The DNA for the CDR3 is TGTGCCAGTAGCGTGGGGGGGAATGAGCAGTTCTTC. It encodes CASSVGGNEQFF.

This chain joins TRBV2 and TRBJ1-1; 7 nucleotides line up with TRBD1. The CDR3 is made up of 13 amino acids. Germline V gene sequence: CDR1 SNHLY, CDR2 FYNNEI. The junction had 4 bases not matched to a gene; V was cut back by 9 bases and J by 0 bases. The CDR3 coding sequence is TGTGCCAGGCGAGACAGGGTGAACACTGAAGCTTTCTTT. Protein sequence: CARRDRVNTEAFF.

This chain connects TRBV29-1 to TRBJ1-1; 7 bases line up with TRBD1. The CDR3 covers 14 residues. The germline gives CDR1 SQVTM, CDR2 ANQGSEA. J lost 1 base, V lost 7 bases, and 9 bases had no gene match. CDR3 sequence reads: CSAGVGTANTEAFF. The DNA for the CDR3 is TGCAGCGCCGGAGTGGGGACAGCGAACACTGAAGCTTTCTTT. The full variable domain, rest sourced from reference TRBV29-1 and TRBJ1-1, is SAVISQKPSRDICQRGTSLTIQCQVDSQVTMMFWYRQQPGQSLTLIATANQGSEATYESGFVIDKFPISRPNLTFSTLTVSNMSPEDSSIYLCSAGVGTANTEAFFGQGTRLTVV.

This rearrangement joins TRBV30 to TRBJ2-2; perhaps TRBD2 as D (6 bases). Deletions cut 3 bases from V and 0 bases from J, with 11 bases between. Germline V gene lookup returns CDR1 GTSNPN and CDR2 SVGIG (reference sequence). The CDR3 is 15 amino acids. CDR3 sequence: CAWRGLRTNTGELFF. In nucleotides, the CDR3 is TGTGCCTGGAGGGGACTCAGGACGAACACCGGGGAGCTGTTTTTT.

The CDR3 DNA follows: TGTGCCAGCACCAAAGACTTGAGTGGGGCCAACGTCCTGACTTTC. Translation: CASTKDLSGANVLTF. The chain links TRBV5-4 to TRBJ2-6; D is ambiguous. CDR1 is SGHNT, CDR2 YYREEE, per germline (reference sequence). The CDR3 length is 15 residues. V dropped 6 bases and J dropped 3 bases, with 13 bases sitting between them.

V is TRBV5-1 and J is TRBJ2-6, with 14 bases aligning to TRBD2. The CDR3 is 20 residues long. Per germline, CDR1 SGHRS and CDR2 YFSETQ. V trimming: 2 bases; J trimming: 1 base; junction bases outside the gene matches: 8. CDR3 sequence: CASSFRPGLAGASGANVLTF. The DNA for the CDR3 is TGCGCCAGCAGCTTCCGACCGGGACTAGCGGGAGCATCTGGGGCCAACGTCCTGACTTTC. The whole variable domain, remainder taken from reference TRBV5-1 and TRBJ2-6, is KAGVTQTPRYLIKTRGQQVTLSCSPISGHRSVSWYQQTPGQGLQFLFEYFSETQRNKGNFPGRFSGRQFSNSRSEMNVSTLELGDSALYLCASSFRPGLAGASGANVLTFGAGSRLTVL.

The rearrangement joins TRBV15 to TRBJ2-5; 11 bases line up with TRBD2. Germline lookup yields CDR1 LNHNV and CDR2 YYDKDF (reference sequence). Losses at the gene ends were 3 bases for V and 2 bases for J; bases not matched to a gene: 8. This CDR3 spans 17 amino acids. For the CDR3, the DNA is TGTGCCACCAGCAGGGGAGGACTAGCGGGCACACAAGAGACCCAGTACTTC. Protein product: CATSRGGLAGTQETQYF.

The chain recombines TRBV7-2 with TRBJ1-1; D perhaps matches TRBD1 (5 bases). The CDR3 is 13 amino acids. With 5 bases removed from V and 0 bases from J, the gap between germline ends came to 7 bases. Germline CDR1 SGHTA, CDR2 FQGNSA. CDR3 loop: CASSAGMNTEAFF. CDR3 bases: TGTGCCAGCAGCGCAGGGATGAACACTGAAGCTTTCTTT. Full variable domain (remainder filled in from reference TRBV7-2 and TRBJ1-1): GAGVSQSPSNKVTEKGKDVELRCDPISGHTALYWYRQSLGQGLEFLIYFQGNSAPDKSGLPSDRFSAERTGGSVSTLTIQRTQQEDSAVYLCASSAGMNTEAFFGQGTRLTVV.

This chain connects TRBV6-5 to TRBJ1-5; 10 bases agree with TRBD1. The CDR3 length is 15 residues. The V segment lost 7 bases and the J segment 5 bases; nucleotides outside the gene matches: 8. In germline, CDR1 is MNHEY, CDR2 SVGAGI. The CDR3 loop reads CASIIGQGGDQPQHF. CDR3 DNA: TGTGCCAGCATAATCGGACAGGGGGGGGATCAGCCCCAGCATTTT.

The chain links TRBV15 to TRBJ1-5; no definite D call. The V gene lost 1 base and the J gene lost 2 bases, with 6 bases spanning the gap. The CDR3 loop spans 14 amino acids. The germline gives CDR1 LNHNV, CDR2 YYDKDF (reference sequence). The CDR3 nucleotides are TGTGCCACCAGCAGAGGCGGGGGCAATCAGCCCCAGCATTTT. Residues: CATSRGGGNQPQHF.

The chain uses TRBV6-5 and TRBJ1-2; D unresolved. This CDR3 contains 13 residues. V was cut by 1 base and J by 6 bases, with 9 bases left in between. Germline CDR1 MNHEY, CDR2 SVGAGI. CDR3 in DNA: TGTGCCAGCAGTTACTATCGGTCCGATGGCTACACCTTC. This gives the protein CASSYYRSDGYTF.

The chain combines TRBV18 with TRBJ1-3, with 8 bases fitting TRBD1. Per the germline V gene, CDR1 is KGHSH and CDR2 is LQKENI. The CDR3 is made up of 16 amino acids. V lost 0 bases and J lost 3; bases outside the gene matches: 4. The CDR3 bases are TGTGCCAGCTCACCACCGGGACAGGCTTTTGGAAACACCATATATTTT. As protein: CASSPPGQAFGNTIYF.

CDR3 loop: CASSLVAGGEQYF. The CDR3 DNA reads TGTGCCAGCAGCTTAGTGGCCGGGGGCGAGCAGTACTTC. The gene calls are TRBV7-2 and TRBJ2-7; the D gene is possibly TRBD2 (6 bases). V was cut by 1 base and J by 6 bases, with 10 bases left in between. The CDR3 consists of 13 residues. The V gene's germline CDR1 is SGHTA and CDR2 FQGNSA. Filled out from reference TRBV7-2 and TRBJ2-7, the complete variable domain reads GAGVSQSPSNKVTEKGKDVELRCDPISGHTALYWYRQSLGQGLEFLIYFQGNSAPDKSGLPSDRFSAERTGGSVSTLTIQRTQQEDSAVYLCASSLVAGGEQYFGPGTRLTVT.

The rearrangement uses TRBV5-5 and TRBJ2-2, with 7 bases fitting TRBD2. Germline CDR1 is SGHKS and CDR2 is YYEKEE (reference sequence). CDR3 length equals 15 residues. Trimming cost V 1 base and J 6 bases; bases outside gene matches: 6. This CDR3 reads CASSLLIAGAGELFF. The CDR3 DNA follows: TGTGCCAGCAGCTTGCTAATAGCGGGCGCCGGGGAGCTGTTTTTT.

The J gene is TRBJ1-2, the V gene TRBV18; D gene uncertain. The CDR3 runs 13 residues. V was cut by 2 bases and J by 9 bases, with 13 bases left in between. Germline CDR1 reads KGHSH; CDR2 reads LQKENI. CDR3 amino acids: CASSPEENLSYTF. As DNA, the CDR3 is TGTGCCAGCTCACCAGAGGAAAATCTTAGCTACACCTTC.

CDR3 in DNA: TGTGCCAGCAGCCAAACAGGGGACGGGAACACTGAAGCTTTCTTT. Its translation: CASSQTGDGNTEAFF. The chain uses TRBV7-3 and TRBJ1-1, with TRBD1 matching over 7 bases. This CDR3 has 15 amino acids. V gave up 5 bases and J gave up 1 base; unmatched junction bases: 7. CDR1 is SGHTA, CDR2 FQGTGA, per germline.

The rearrangement joins TRBV4-2 to TRBJ1-1; perhaps TRBD1 as D (5 bases). The CDR3 consists of 14 residues. Germline loops: CDR1 LGHNA, CDR2 YNFKEQ. The V end was cut by 1 base, the J end by 1 base, with 7 bases between. CDR3 region: CASSQGGANTEAFF. Written as DNA, the CDR3 is TGTGCCAGCAGCCAAGGCGGGGCGAACACTGAAGCTTTCTTT.

The sample holds one count of this clone. The V call is TRBV7-2, the J call TRBJ2-2, with 14 bases fitting TRBD2. Trimming took 5 bases from V and 4 from J; bases not matched to a gene: 3. Germline V gene sequence: CDR1 SGHTA, CDR2 FQGNSA. The CDR3 has 16 residues. The CDR3 nucleotides read TGTGCCAGCAGCCGACTAGCGGGAGGGGTCACCGGGGAGCTGTTTTTT. The encoded protein is CASSRLAGGVTGELFF. The complete variable domain, with remaining parts taken from reference TRBV7-2 and TRBJ2-2, reads GAGVSQSPSNKVTEKGKDVELRCDPISGHTALYWYRQSLGQGLEFLIYFQGNSAPDKSGLPSDRFSAERTGGSVSTLTIQRTQQEDSAVYLCASSRLAGGVTGELFFGEGSRLTVL.

This chain links TRBV7-2 with TRBJ2-4, with D possibly matching TRBD2 (7 bases). Trimming removed 1 base from V and 4 bases from J, with 17 bases in between. Germline values: CDR1 SGHTA, CDR2 FQGNSA. The CDR3 sequence is 17 residues long. This chain's CDR3 is CASSLDGGGRGKNIQYF. CDR3 nucleotide sequence: TGTGCCAGCAGCTTAGATGGTGGGGGGCGGGGGAAAAACATTCAGTACTTC.

The table lists this clone with a count of one. This chain connects TRBV11-2 to TRBJ2-5; a weak D match, TRBD1 (6 bases). Germline CDR1 reads SGHAT; CDR2 reads FQNNGV. CDR3 length: 14 amino acids. V gave up 2 bases and J gave up 3 bases, with 10 bases separating them. The CDR3 coding sequence is TGTGCCAGCAGCTTATCAGGGGCCGAAGAGACCCAGTACTTC. Protein product: CASSLSGAEETQYF. The whole variable domain, remainder taken from reference TRBV11-2 and TRBJ2-5, is EAGVAQSPRYKIIEKRQSVAFWCNPISGHATLYWYQQILGQGPKLLIQFQNNGVVDDSQLPKDRFSAERLKGVDSTLKIQPAKLEDSAVYLCASSLSGAEETQYFGPGTRLLVL.

The CDR3 here is CASMGGTGKTGELFF. The CDR3 nucleotides are TGCGCCAGCATGGGGGGGACAGGGAAGACCGGGGAGCTGTTTTTT. This chain links TRBV4-3 with TRBJ2-2; 9 nucleotides match TRBD1. This CDR3 has 15 amino acids. In germline, CDR1 is LGHNA, CDR2 YSLEER. V was pared by 7 bases and J by 5 bases, with 8 bases of the junction left unmatched.

The genes are TRBV30 and TRBJ1-5; maybe TRBD1 (6 bases). Deletions cut 2 bases from V and 3 bases from J, with 8 bases between. Germline-derived CDR1 and CDR2 are GTSNPN and SVGIG (reference sequence). This CDR3 contains 13 residues. CDR3 DNA: TGTGCCTGGAGTTGGACAGACAATCAGCCCCAGCATTTT. It is translated as CAWSWTDNQPQHF.

The chain has TRBV7-2 and TRBJ1-1; TRBD1 agrees at 8 bases. CDR1 and CDR2 from the germline V gene are SGHTA and FQGNSA. The CDR3 consists of 15 residues. Losses at the gene ends were 5 bases for V and 4 bases for J; bases not matched to a gene: 9. CDR3 region: CASSPRQGLSTEAFF. The CDR3 DNA is TGTGCCAGCAGCCCTCGACAGGGGTTGAGCACTGAAGCTTTCTTT.

J is TRBJ2-1 and V is TRBV14; 11 bases are shared with TRBD2. The trim removed 0 bases at V and 12 bases at J, leaving 7 bases unmatched. CDR3 length: 15 amino acids. In germline, CDR1 is SGHDN, CDR2 FVKESK. The CDR3 DNA is TGTGCCAGCAGCCAAGAATTTCTAGCGGGAGGCCCGCAGTTCTTC. Its translation: CASSQEFLAGGPQFF.